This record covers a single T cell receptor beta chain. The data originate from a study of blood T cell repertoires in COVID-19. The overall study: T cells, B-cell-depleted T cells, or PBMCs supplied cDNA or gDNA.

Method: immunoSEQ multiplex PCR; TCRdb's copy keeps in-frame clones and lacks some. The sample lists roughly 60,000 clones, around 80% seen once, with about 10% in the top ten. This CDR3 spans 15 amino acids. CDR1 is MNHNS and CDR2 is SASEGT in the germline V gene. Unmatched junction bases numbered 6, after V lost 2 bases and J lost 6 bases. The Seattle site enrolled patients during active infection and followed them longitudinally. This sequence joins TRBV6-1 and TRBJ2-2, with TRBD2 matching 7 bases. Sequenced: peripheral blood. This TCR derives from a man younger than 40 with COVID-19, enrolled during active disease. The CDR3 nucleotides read TGTGCCAGCAGTGAATTTATTGGGGGGGCCGGGGAGCTGTTTTTT. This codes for CASSEFIGGAGELFF.